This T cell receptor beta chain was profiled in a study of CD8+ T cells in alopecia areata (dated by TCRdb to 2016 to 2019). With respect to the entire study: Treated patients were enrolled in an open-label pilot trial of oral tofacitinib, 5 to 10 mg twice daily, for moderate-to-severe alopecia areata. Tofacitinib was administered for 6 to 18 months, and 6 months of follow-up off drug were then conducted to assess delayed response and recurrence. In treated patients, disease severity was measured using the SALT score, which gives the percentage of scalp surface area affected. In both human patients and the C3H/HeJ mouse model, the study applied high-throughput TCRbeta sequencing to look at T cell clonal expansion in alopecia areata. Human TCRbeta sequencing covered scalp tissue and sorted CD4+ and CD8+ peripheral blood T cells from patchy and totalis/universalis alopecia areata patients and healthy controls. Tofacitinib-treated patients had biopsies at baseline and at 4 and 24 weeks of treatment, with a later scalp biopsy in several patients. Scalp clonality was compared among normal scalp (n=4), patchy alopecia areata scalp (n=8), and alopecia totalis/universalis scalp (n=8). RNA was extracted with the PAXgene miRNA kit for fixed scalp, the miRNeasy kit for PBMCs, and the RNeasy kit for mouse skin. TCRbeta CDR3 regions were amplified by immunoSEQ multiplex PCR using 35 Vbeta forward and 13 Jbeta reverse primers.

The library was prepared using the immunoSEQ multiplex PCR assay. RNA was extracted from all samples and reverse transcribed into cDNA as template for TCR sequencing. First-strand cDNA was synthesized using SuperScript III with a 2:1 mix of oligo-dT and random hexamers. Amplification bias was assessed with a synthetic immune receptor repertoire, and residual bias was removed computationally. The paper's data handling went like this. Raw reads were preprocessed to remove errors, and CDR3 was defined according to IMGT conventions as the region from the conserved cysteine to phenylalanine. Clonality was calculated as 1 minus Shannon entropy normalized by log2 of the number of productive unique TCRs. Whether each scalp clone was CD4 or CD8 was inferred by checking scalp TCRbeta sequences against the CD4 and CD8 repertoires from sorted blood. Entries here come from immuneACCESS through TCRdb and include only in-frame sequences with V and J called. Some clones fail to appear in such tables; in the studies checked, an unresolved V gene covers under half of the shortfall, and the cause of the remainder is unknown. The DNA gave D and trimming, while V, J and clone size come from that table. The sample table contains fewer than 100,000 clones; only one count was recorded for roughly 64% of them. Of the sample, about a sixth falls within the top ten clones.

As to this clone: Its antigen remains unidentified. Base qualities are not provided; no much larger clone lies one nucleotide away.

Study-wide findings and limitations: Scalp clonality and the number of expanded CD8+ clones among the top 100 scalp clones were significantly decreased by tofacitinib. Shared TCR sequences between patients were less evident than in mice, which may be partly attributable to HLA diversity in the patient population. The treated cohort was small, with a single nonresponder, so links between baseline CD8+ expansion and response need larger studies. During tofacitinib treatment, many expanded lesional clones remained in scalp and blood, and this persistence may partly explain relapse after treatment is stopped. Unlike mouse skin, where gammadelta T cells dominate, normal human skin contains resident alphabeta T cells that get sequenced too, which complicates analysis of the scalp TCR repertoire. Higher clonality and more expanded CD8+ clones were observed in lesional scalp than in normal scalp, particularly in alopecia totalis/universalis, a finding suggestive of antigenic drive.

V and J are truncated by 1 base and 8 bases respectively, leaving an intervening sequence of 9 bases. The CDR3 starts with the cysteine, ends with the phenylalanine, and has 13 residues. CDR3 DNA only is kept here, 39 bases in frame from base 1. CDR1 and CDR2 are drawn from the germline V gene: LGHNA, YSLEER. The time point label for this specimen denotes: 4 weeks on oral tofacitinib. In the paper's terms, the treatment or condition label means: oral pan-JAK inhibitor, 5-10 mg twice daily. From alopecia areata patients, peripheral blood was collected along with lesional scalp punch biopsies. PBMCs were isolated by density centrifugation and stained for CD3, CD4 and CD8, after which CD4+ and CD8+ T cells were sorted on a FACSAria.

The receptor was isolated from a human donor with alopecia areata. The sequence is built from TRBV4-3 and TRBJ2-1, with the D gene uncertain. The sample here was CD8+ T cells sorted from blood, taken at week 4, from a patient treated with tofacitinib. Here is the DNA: TGCGCCAGCAGCCAAGGCGGCGTAGATGAGCAGTTCTTC. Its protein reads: CASSQGGVDEQFF.